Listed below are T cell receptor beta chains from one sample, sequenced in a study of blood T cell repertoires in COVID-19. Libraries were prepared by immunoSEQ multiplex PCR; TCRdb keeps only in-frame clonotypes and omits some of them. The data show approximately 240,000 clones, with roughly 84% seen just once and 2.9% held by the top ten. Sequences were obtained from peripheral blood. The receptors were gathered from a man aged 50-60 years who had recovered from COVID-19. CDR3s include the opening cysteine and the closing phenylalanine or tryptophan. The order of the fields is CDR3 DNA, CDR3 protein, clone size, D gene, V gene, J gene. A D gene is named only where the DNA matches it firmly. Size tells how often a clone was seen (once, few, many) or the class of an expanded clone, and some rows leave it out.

DNA: TGTGCCAGCAGCTTCTGGGGGCCAAGATTCCAGGGGGGGACCCAGTACTTC
CDR3: CASSFWGPRFQGGTQYF
size: .
D: .
V: TRBV11-3
J: TRBJ2-5

DNA: TGTGCCAGCAGTGACCGACAACCGATAAATGAAAAACTGTTTTTT
CDR3: CASSDRQPINEKLFF
size: few
D: .
V: TRBV6-1
J: TRBJ1-4

DNA: TGCGCCAGCAGCCTCAGGGATCGGTACGAGCAGTACTTC
CDR3: CASSLRDRYEQYF
size: .
D: .
V: TRBV4-1
J: TRBJ2-7

DNA: TGTGCCAGCAGCTTGCGGAGTGGGGGGCGGGGGGAACAGCCCCAGCATTTT
CDR3: CASSLRSGGRGEQPQHF
size: .
D: .
V: TRBV5-4
J: TRBJ1-5

DNA: TGTGCCAGCCGGGACAGTCCTAATCAGCCCCAGCATTTT
CDR3: CASRDSPNQPQHF
size: .
D: TRBD1
V: TRBV19
J: TRBJ1-5

DNA: TGTGCCAGCAGTGCGGGGACGCCTCCCTACGAGCAGTACTTC
CDR3: CASSAGTPPYEQYF
size: .
D: .
V: TRBV27
J: TRBJ2-7

DNA: TGTGCCAGCAGCCATATCAACATACCCCTCCACTTT
CDR3: CASSHINIPLHF
size: few
D: .
V: TRBV3-1/TRBV3-2
J: TRBJ1-6

DNA: TGTGCCAGCAGCCCGACAGGGGGCGATCATCAGCCCCAGCATTTT
CDR3: CASSPTGGDHQPQHF
size: .
D: TRBD1
V: TRBV6-5
J: TRBJ1-5

DNA: TGTGCCAGCAGCCAGGGACTCAACTACAATGAGCAGTTCTTC
CDR3: CASSQGLNYNEQFF
size: .
D: .
V: TRBV5-6
J: TRBJ2-1

DNA: TGCAGCGCCCATATACTCCAGGGGGGTAGCCAAGAGACCCAGTACTTC
CDR3: CSAHILQGGSQETQYF
size: .
D: .
V: TRBV29-1
J: TRBJ2-5

DNA: TGTGCCAGCAGTTACGACGGGACAGGGTCCGCCGGGGAGCTGTTTTTT
CDR3: CASSYDGTGSAGELFF
size: few
D: TRBD1
V: TRBV6-5
J: TRBJ2-2

DNA: TGTGCCAGCAGCTCCGGACAGGGGGCCGACTACGAGCAGTACTTC
CDR3: CASSSGQGADYEQYF
size: .
D: TRBD1
V: TRBV11-3
J: TRBJ2-7

DNA: TGTGCCAGCAGCCAGGGACAGGAGCAGTTCTTC
CDR3: CASSQGQEQFF
size: .
D: TRBD1
V: TRBV6-5
J: TRBJ2-1

DNA: TGTGCCACCTCGAGGAGCAATCAGCCCCAGCATTTT
CDR3: CATSRSNQPQHF
size: few
D: .
V: TRBV15
J: TRBJ1-5

DNA: TGTGCCAGCAGTTTACCCGGACAGGGCGGCTATGGCTACACCTTC
CDR3: CASSLPGQGGYGYTF
size: .
D: TRBD1
V: TRBV28
J: TRBJ1-2

DNA: TGCAGTGCTCGTGGACTAGTCGATGAGCAGTTCTTC
CDR3: CSARGLVDEQFF
size: .
D: TRBD2
V: TRBV20-1
J: TRBJ2-1

DNA: TGTGCCAGCAGCTTACTTACCCTGGTGGCAGGGGGGTACAATGAGCAGTTCTTC
CDR3: CASSLLTLVAGGYNEQFF
size: .
D: .
V: TRBV7-9
J: TRBJ2-1

DNA: TGCGCCAGCAGCCAAGGCGATTCTAGCGGTAGCTCCTACGAGCAGTACTTC
CDR3: CASSQGDSSGSSYEQYF
size: few
D: TRBD2
V: TRBV4-1
J: TRBJ2-7

DNA: TGTGCCAGCAGTTATACTAGCGGGGGAGGGTACGAGCAGTACTTC
CDR3: CASSYTSGGGYEQYF
size: .
D: TRBD2
V: TRBV27
J: TRBJ2-7

DNA: TGTGCCAGCAGCCAAGCTAGCGGGAGGGTTAATGAGCAGTTCTTC
CDR3: CASSQASGRVNEQFF
size: .
D: TRBD2
V: TRBV3-1/TRBV3-2
J: TRBJ2-1

DNA: TGTGCCAGCAGCTTGGAGCCTTCTGGGGCCAACGTCCTGACTTTC
CDR3: CASSLEPSGANVLTF
size: .
D: .
V: TRBV5-4
J: TRBJ2-6

DNA: TGTGCCTGGAGTGCACTCAGGGTGAATAATTCACCCCTCCACTTT
CDR3: CAWSALRVNNSPLHF
size: .
D: .
V: TRBV30
J: TRBJ1-6

DNA: TGTGCCAGCAGGCTGCACAGGCTGAACACTGAAGCTTTCTTT
CDR3: CASRLHRLNTEAFF
size: .
D: .
V: TRBV28
J: TRBJ1-1

DNA: TGCGCCAGCAGTAGGGGGGACAGGGCGAACACCGGGGAGCTGTTTTTT
CDR3: CASSRGDRANTGELFF
size: .
D: TRBD1
V: TRBV5-1
J: TRBJ2-2

DNA: TGTGCCAGCATGACAGGGGGCAGCAATCAGCCCCAGCATTTT
CDR3: CASMTGGSNQPQHF
size: .
D: TRBD1
V: TRBV6-4
J: TRBJ1-5

DNA: TGTGCCAGCAGTTTTCAAACCTCGGACAGGGGGCGCCGGGGCACTGAAGCTTTCTTT
CDR3: CASSFQTSDRGRRGTEAFF
size: .
D: TRBD1
V: TRBV27
J: TRBJ1-1

DNA: TGCACCAGCAGCCAGCCAGCCGGACAGGGTATACAGACCCAGTACTTC
CDR3: CTSSQPAGQGIQTQYF
size: .
D: .
V: TRBV1
J: TRBJ2-5